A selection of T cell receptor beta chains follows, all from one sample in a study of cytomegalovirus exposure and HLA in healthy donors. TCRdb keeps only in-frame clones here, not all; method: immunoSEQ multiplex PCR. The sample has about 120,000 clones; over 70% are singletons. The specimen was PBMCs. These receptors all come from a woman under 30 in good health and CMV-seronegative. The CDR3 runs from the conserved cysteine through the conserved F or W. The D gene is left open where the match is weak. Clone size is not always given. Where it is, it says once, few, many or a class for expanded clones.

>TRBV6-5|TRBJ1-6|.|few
CASSTGTSYNSPLHF
TGTGCCAGCAGCACCGGGACATCTTATAATTCACCCCTCCACTTT
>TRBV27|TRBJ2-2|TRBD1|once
CASKRQGAGELFF
TGTGCCAGCAAAAGACAGGGAGCCGGGGAGCTGTTTTTT
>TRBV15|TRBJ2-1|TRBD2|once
CATSRESGTSGGPSYNEQFF
TGTGCCACCAGCAGAGAGTCTGGGACTAGCGGGGGCCCCTCCTACAATGAGCAGTTCTTC
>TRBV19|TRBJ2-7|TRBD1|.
CASSKHRTGEYEQYF
TGTGCCAGTAGTAAACATCGGACAGGTGAATACGAGCAGTACTTC
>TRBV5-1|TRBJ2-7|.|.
CASSRHLDRTYEQYF
TGCGCCAGCAGCCGGCACCTTGACAGAACCTACGAGCAGTACTTC
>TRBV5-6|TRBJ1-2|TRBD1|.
CASSVINGQVDGYTF
TGTGCCAGCAGCGTCATAAACGGACAGGTTGATGGCTACACCTTC
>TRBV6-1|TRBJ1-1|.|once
CASSEKRVNTEAFF
TGTGCCAGCAGTGAAAAACGGGTGAACACTGAAGCTTTCTTT
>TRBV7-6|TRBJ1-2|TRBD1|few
CASSAQGDGSGYTF
TGTGCCAGCAGCGCTCAGGGGGACGGAAGCGGCTACACCTTC
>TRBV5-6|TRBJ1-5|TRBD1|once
CASSTGTGDQPQHF
TGTGCCAGCAGCACCGGGACAGGGGATCAGCCCCAGCATTTT
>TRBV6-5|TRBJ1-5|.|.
CASSTGGAGQPQHF
TGTGCCAGCAGTACCGGTGGGGCTGGGCAGCCCCAGCATTTT
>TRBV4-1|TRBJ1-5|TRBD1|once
CASSQDPGGPQPQHF
TGCGCCAGCAGCCAAGATCCAGGGGGCCCTCAGCCCCAGCATTTT
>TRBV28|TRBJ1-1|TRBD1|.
CASSFFPGTGGGNTEAFF
TGTGCCAGCAGTTTTTTCCCCGGGACAGGGGGGGGGAACACTGAAGCTTTCTTT
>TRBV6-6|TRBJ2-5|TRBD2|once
CASSYSFSGGAETQYF
TGTGCCAGCAGTTACTCATTCTCCGGGGGGGCTGAGACCCAGTACTTC
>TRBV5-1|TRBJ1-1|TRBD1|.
CASSLGTGDMNTEAFF
TGCGCCAGCAGCTTGGGGACAGGGGACATGAACACTGAAGCTTTCTTT
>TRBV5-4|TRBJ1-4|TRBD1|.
CASSRTGGEEKLFF
TGTGCCAGCAGCCGGACAGGGGGGGAGGAAAAACTGTTTTTT
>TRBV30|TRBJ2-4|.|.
CAWSLGAGAKNIQYF
TGTGCCTGGAGTCTGGGGGCCGGAGCCAAAAACATTCAGTACTTC